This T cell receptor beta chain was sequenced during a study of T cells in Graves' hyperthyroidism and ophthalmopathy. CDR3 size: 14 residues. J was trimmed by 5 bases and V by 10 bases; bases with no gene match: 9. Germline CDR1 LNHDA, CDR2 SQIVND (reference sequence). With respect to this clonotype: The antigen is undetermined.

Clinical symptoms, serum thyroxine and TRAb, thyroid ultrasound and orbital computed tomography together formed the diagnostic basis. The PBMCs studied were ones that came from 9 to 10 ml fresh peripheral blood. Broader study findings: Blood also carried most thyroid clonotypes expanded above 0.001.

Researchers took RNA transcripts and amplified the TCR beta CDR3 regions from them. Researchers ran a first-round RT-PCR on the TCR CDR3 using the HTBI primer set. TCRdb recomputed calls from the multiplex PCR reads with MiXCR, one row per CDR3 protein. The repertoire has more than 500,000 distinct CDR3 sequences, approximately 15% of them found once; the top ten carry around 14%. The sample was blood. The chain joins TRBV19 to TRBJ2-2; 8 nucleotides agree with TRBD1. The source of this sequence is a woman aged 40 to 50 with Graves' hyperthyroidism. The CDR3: CATSRTGSTGELFF. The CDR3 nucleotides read TGTGCCACTTCCCGGACAGGGTCTACCGGGGAGCTGTTTTTT. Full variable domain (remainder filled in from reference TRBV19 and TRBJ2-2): DGGITQSPKYLFRKEGQNVTLSCEQNLNHDAMYWYRQDPGQGLRLIYYSQIVNDFQKGDIAEGYSVSREKKESFPLTVTSAQKNPTAFYLCATSRTGSTGELFFGEGSRLTVL.